This T cell receptor beta chain was sequenced for a study of T cell changes during pregnancy in multiple sclerosis. Germline CDR1 and CDR2: SGHVS and FQNEAQ. The CDR3 consists of 14 residues. The V gene lost 1 base and the J gene lost 5 bases, with 11 bases spanning the gap. Clones were read by immunoSEQ multiplex PCR, and TCRdb kept only the in-frame ones, dropping some. Of about 49,000 clones listed, 95% are singletons. V and J are TRBV7-8 and TRBJ2-5; unclear D gene. The material sequenced was CD8+ T cells from peripheral blood mononuclear cells, taken in the first trimester of pregnancy. The receptor was isolated from a female donor with multiple sclerosis, enrolled in a pregnancy study. The chain's CDR3 is CASSLGVGSETQYF. Written as DNA, the CDR3 is TGTGCCAGCAGCTTAGGTGTCGGTTCGGAGACCCAGTACTTC.